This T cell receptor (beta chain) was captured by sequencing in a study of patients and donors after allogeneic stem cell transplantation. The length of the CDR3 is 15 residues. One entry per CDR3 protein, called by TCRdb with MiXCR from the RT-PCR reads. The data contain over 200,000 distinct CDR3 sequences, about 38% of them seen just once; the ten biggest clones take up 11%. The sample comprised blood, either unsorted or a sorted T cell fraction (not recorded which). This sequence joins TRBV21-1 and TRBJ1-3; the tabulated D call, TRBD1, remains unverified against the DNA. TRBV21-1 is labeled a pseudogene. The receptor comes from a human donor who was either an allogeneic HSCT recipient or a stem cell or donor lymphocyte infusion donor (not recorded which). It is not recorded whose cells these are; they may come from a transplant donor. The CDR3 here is CASIPDAFSGNTIYF. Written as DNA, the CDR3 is TGTGCCAGCATCCCGGACGCTTTCTCTGGAAACACCATATATTTT.